The 16 T cell receptor beta chains below come from one sample, sequenced in a study of T-cell reconstitution after alpha-beta-depleted transplantation in children (dated by TCRdb to about 2016). Reading the label with the study, this specimen's treatment or condition is: allogeneic hematopoietic cell transplantation with graft depleted of TCRalphabeta T cells and CD19 B cells. Libraries came from PCR. The sequencer was an Illumina HiSeq 2500. To normalize quantification of the TCRbeta repertoire, the TCR libraries were built with molecular barcoding that relied on unique molecular identifiers. TCRdb handled the public reads itself, with Q25 trimming in fastp and clone calling in MiXCR, and kept productive beta chains. Each record represents a unique CDR3 protein, reported with the most common genes and DNA among its rows. This sample is represented by hundreds of thousands of distinct CDR3 sequences; over 10% of them were singletons. The ten largest account for 2% to 2.5% of the sample.

The source material was PBMCs, mostly from graft donor cells, sampled 360 days after TCRalphabeta/CD19-depleted stem cell transplant. The receptors stem from a male patient younger than 18 who had a stem cell transplant for acute myeloid leukemia, so the T cells may come from the graft donor.

V and J are TRBV24-1 and TRBJ2-1; D is perhaps TRBD1 (8 bases). The germline V gene has CDR1 KGHDR and CDR2 SFDVKD. CDR3 length: 18 residues. Trimming took 5 bases from V and 9 from J, leaving 28 bases between them. This chain's CDR3 is CATSGPGGWREIFGEQFF. DNA for the CDR3: TGTGCCACCAGTGGCCCAGGGGGCTGGCGGGAGATATTCGGTGAGCAGTTCTTC.

About this clonotype itself: A much more abundant neighbour one base away suggests this may be a read error. The J gene is TRBJ2-6, the V gene TRBV29-1; tentatively, D is TRBD2 (7 bases). CDR1 and CDR2 from the germline V gene are SQVTM and ANQGSEA. The CDR3 totals 14 residues. This CDR3 is CSVKRGAGANILTF. CDR3 in DNA: TGCAGCGTTAAACGGGGGGCTGGGGCCAACATCCTGACTTTC.

As to this clonotype: Because it lacks the conserved phenylalanine or tryptophan at the end, this CDR3 is likely a read error. The chain recombines TRBV19 with TRBJ1-1; D gene uncertain. Deletions cut 3 bases from V and 0 bases from J, with 11 bases between. The CDR3 runs to 15 residues. CDR1 and CDR2 (germline): LNHDA, SQIVND (reference sequence). Here the CDR3 DNA reads TGTGCCAGTAGTATTGTGCAGAGTATGAACACTGAAGCTTTCTGT. Its protein is CASSIVQSMNTEAFC.

The CDR3 sequence: CASSYLPGTGLHEQYF. CDR3 sequence (DNA): TGTGCCAGCAGTTACCTCCCCGGGACAGGGTTGCACGAGCAGTACTTC. V gene TRBV6-5 combines with J gene TRBJ2-7; 9 bases fit TRBD1. The trim removed 2 bases at V and 5 bases at J, leaving 10 bases unmatched. Germline V gives CDR1 MNHEY, CDR2 SVGAGI. The CDR3 contains 16 residues.

Ten or more counts support this clonotype. The V call is TRBV29-1, the J call TRBJ2-1; TRBD1 or TRBD2 may be the D gene (5 bases each). V lost 4 bases to trimming and J lost 7 bases, with 14 bases between them. Germline values: CDR1 SQVTM, CDR2 ANQGSEA. The CDR3 runs 13 residues. The CDR3 is CSVAGGVKNEQFF. The CDR3, as DNA: TGCAGCGTTGCTGGGGGAGTCAAGAATGAGCAGTTCTTC.

The chain couples TRBV6-2 or TRBV6-3 to TRBJ2-3; D remains ambiguous. Germline lookup yields CDR1 MNHEY and CDR2 SVGEGT. This CDR3 has 13 amino acids. Deletions cut 5 bases from V and 1 base from J, with 7 bases between. CDR3 sequence: CASSQFRTDTQYF. For the CDR3, the DNA is TGTGCCAGCAGTCAATTCCGCACAGATACGCAGTATTTT.

The chain uses TRBV11-1 and TRBJ2-1; D not certain. Germline assignment: CDR1 SGHAT and CDR2 FQDESV (reference sequence). The CDR3 consists of 16 residues. Trimming removed 6 bases from V and 0 bases from J, with 15 bases in between. The CDR3 DNA reads TGTGCCAGCAGACAAAAGGCCCTTCCCTCCTACAATGAGCAGTTCTTC. Protein sequence: CASRQKALPSYNEQFF.

The rearrangement uses TRBV20-1 and TRBJ2-1; D gene unclear. The CDR3 covers 12 residues. Per the germline V gene, CDR1 is DFQATT and CDR2 is SNEGSKA (reference sequence). V dropped 7 bases and J dropped 9 bases, with 16 bases sitting between them. The DNA for the CDR3 is TGCAGTGTTAACAACTACAGATCTGAGCAGTTCTTC. Translating gives CSVNNYRSEQFF.

This chain links TRBV10-3 with TRBJ1-5; D is ambiguous. This CDR3 spans 12 amino acids. V was pared by 8 bases and J by 1 base, with 6 bases between. Germline V gene lookup returns CDR1 ENHRY and CDR2 SYGVKD. DNA for the CDR3: TGTGCCATCGGGTGGAGCAATCAGCCCCAGCATTTT. Translated: CAIGWSNQPQHF.

V and J are TRBV29-1 and TRBJ2-6, with D perhaps given as TRBD1 or TRBD2 (5 bases each). The V gene's germline CDR1 is SQVTM and CDR2 ANQGSEA. There are 15 residues in the CDR3. Trimming removed 1 base at V and 4 bases at J, with 11 bases between. CDR3 protein: CSVEGGAGGANVLTF. The CDR3 coding sequence is TGCAGCGTTGAAGGAGGGGCGGGCGGGGCCAACGTCCTGACTTTC.

This clonotype was counted a few times. CDR3 sequence: CASSPLWVAGGSKNIQYF. CDR3 coding DNA: TGTGCCAGCAGTCCTTTATGGGTGGCGGGTGGTTCCAAAAACATTCAGTACTTC. The chain joins TRBV28 to TRBJ2-4, with a weak D call TRBD2 (5 bases). V lost 5 bases, J lost 2 bases, and 22 bases lay in between. Germline V CDR1 and CDR2: MDHEN, SYDVKM. The CDR3 has 18 residues.

The rearrangement joins TRBV6-6 to TRBJ1-2; perhaps TRBD1 as D (6 bases). Germline CDR1 MNHNY, CDR2 SVGAGI (reference sequence). V was trimmed by 6 bases and J by 4 bases, leaving 12 bases between them. There are 13 residues in the CDR3. The CDR3 nucleotides read TGTGCCAGCAGACAGGGTGCCGGCTATGGCTACACCTTC. Amino acids: CASRQGAGYGYTF.

The V call is TRBV4-2, the J call TRBJ2-5; 10 bases match TRBD1. V was clipped by 4 bases and J by 5 bases; unmatched bases: 10. Germline-derived CDR1 and CDR2 are LGHNA and YNFKEQ. CDR3 length: 16 amino acids. The CDR3 is CASSPRRQGALETQYF. In DNA form, the CDR3 reads TGTGCCAGCAGCCCTCGGCGACAGGGGGCTTTGGAGACCCAGTACTTC.

There are many counts of this clonotype. The chain joins TRBV4-3 to TRBJ2-1; D is unresolved. Germline CDR1 and CDR2: LGHNA and YSLEER. The CDR3 contains 12 residues. With 0 bases removed from V and 10 bases from J, the gap between germline ends came to 7 bases. The CDR3 here is CASSQEVGEQFF. CDR3 bases: TGCGCCAGCAGCCAAGAGGTGGGAGAGCAGTTCTTC.

This rearrangement joins TRBV9 to TRBJ2-7; the match to TRBD2 covers 7 bases. The V gene end was trimmed by 0 bases and the J gene end by 3 bases; junction bases not matched to a gene: 6. The germline V gene has CDR1 SGDLS and CDR2 YYNGEE. This CDR3 is 15 amino acids long. CDR3 sequence: CASSVGLAPIYEQYF. The CDR3 region has the DNA TGTGCCAGCAGCGTAGGACTAGCCCCAATCTACGAGCAGTACTTC.

This clonotype occurred a few times. This rearrangement joins TRBV6-1 to TRBJ2-6; D is uncertain. The CDR3 covers 15 residues. Trimming stripped 4 bases from V and 0 bases from J, with 7 bases between. Germline V gene data show CDR1 as MNHNS and CDR2 as SASEGT. The CDR3 here is CASSVGSSGANVLTF. CDR3 DNA: TGTGCCAGCAGTGTCGGCAGCTCTGGGGCCAACGTCCTGACTTTC.